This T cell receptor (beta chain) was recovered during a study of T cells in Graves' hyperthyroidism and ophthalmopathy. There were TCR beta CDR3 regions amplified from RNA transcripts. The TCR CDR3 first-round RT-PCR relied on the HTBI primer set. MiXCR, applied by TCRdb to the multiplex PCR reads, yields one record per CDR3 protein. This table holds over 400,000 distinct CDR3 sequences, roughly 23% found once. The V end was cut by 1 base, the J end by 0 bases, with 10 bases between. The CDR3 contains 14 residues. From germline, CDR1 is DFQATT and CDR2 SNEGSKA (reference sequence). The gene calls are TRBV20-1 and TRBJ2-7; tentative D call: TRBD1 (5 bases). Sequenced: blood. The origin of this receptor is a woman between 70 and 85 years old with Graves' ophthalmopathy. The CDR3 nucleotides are TGCAGTGCTAGAGGGACAAGAGACTCCTACGAGCAGTACTTC. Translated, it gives CSARGTRDSYEQYF.